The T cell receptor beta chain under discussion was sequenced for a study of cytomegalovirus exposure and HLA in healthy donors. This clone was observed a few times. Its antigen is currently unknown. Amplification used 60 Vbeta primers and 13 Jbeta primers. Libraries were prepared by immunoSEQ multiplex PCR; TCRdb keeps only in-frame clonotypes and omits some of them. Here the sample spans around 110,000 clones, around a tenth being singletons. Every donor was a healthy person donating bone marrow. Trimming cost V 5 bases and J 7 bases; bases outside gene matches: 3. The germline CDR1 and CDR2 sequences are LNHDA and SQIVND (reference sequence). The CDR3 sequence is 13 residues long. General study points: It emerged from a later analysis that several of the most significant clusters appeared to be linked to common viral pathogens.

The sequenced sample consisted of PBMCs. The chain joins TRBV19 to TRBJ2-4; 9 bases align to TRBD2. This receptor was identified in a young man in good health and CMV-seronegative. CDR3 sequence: CASSGGTSNIQYF. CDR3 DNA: TGTGCCAGTAGTGGCGGGACTAGCAACATTCAGTACTTC.